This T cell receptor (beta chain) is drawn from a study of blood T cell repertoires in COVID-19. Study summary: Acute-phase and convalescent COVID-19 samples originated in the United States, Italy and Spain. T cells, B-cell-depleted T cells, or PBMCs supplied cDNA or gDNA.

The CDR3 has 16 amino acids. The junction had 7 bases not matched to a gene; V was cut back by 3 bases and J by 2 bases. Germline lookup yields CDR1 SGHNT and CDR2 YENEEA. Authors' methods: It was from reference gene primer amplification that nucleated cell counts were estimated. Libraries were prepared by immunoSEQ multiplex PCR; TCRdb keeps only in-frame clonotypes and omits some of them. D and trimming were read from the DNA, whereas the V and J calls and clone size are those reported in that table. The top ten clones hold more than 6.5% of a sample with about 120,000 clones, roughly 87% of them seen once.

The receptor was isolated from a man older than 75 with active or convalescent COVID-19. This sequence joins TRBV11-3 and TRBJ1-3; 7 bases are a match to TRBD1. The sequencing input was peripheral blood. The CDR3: CASSFTGAGAGNTIYF. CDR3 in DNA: TGTGCCAGCAGCTTCACAGGGGCCGGCGCTGGAAACACCATATATTTT.